A single sample is the source of the 32 T cell receptor beta chains below, sequenced in a study of spatial heterogeneity in lung cancer. Time point of the sample: sample taken at primary tumor resection. Overall study results and limits: In tumors, expanded intratumoral alpha and beta TCR counts tracked mutation counts.

TCRdb passed the 5' RACE reads through MiXCR, listing each CDR3 protein once. Of 2,000 to 2,500 distinct CDR3 sequences in the sample, about 40% were seen once. These receptors' antigens are unknown. This specimen was lung tumor tissue, taken at surgery. The receptor set was obtained from a male donor with early-stage non-small cell lung cancer.

Within the sample, this clonotype is medium-sized. The size of this beta chain means little, since it is a stray read in a library made for alpha chains. The chain links TRBV3-1 to TRBJ1-6, with D unclear. Between the trimmed V and J ends, which lost 0 bases and 0 bases, there was a span of 9 bases. Per the germline V gene, CDR1 is LGHDT and CDR2 is YNNKEL (reference sequence). This CDR3 is built from 17 residues. CDR3 DNA sequence: TGTGCCAGCAGCCAAGATGGGCGGAGCTCCTATAATTCACCCCTCCACTTT. Its protein is CASSQDGRSSYNSPLHF.

About this clonotype: This beta chain is a stray sequence in a library constructed for alpha chains; its clone size is not meaningful. This chain uses TRBV20-1 with TRBJ2-1; 8 nucleotides align to TRBD2. This CDR3 spans 13 amino acids. Germline assignment: CDR1 DFQATT and CDR2 SNEGSKA (reference sequence). The V and J ends lost 4 bases and 6 bases, in that order; junction bases with no gene match: 5. The DNA for the CDR3 is TGCAGTGCTAAGCGGGAGTTTAGCAATGAGCAGTTCTTC. Translated, it gives CSAKREFSNEQFF.

In this sample, this clonotype is medium-sized (0.01 to 0.1%). This beta chain represents an off-target read in a library built for alpha chains; its size is of limited meaning. This sequence joins TRBV27 and TRBJ2-2; possibly TRBD2 for D (7 bases). The CDR3 runs 16 residues. V was clipped by 10 bases and J by 2 bases, with 20 bases between them. Germline V gene data show CDR1 as MNHEY and CDR2 as SMNVEV (reference sequence). CDR3 DNA sequence: TGTGCCATTTGCCCGGGGGGCTGGGCCAACACCGGGGAGCTGTTTTTT. Translated, it gives CAICPGGWANTGELFF.

This clonotype was seen once. With the library built for alpha chains, this beta chain is off target and its frequency is not meaningful. V gene TRBV4-1 combines with J gene TRBJ1-1; unclear D gene. Deletions cut 1 base from V and 3 bases from J, with 9 bases between. Germline V CDR1 and CDR2: MGHRA, YSYEKL. This CDR3 has 14 residues. CDR3: CASSQVQLDTEAFF. The CDR3 DNA reads as TGCGCCAGCAGCCAAGTTCAGTTGGACACTGAAGCTTTCTTT.

For this clonotype: The library was designed around alpha chains, so this beta chain is a stray read whose abundance carries little weight. The chain's CDR3 is CASSRGTSGRETQYF. The DNA for the CDR3 is TGTGCCAGCAGCCGTGGGACATCGGGGAGGGAGACCCAGTACTTC. The rearrangement links TRBV3-1 to TRBJ2-5, with D tentatively TRBD1 or TRBD2 (6 bases each). CDR3 length: 15 residues. V gave up 4 bases and J gave up 5 bases, with 17 bases separating them. Germline V lookup: CDR1 LGHDT, CDR2 YNNKEL (reference sequence).

In its sample, this clonotype ranks as medium-sized (0.01 to 0.1%). A library made for alpha chains picked up this beta chain off target, so its size means little. V gene TRBV23-1 combines with J gene TRBJ2-2, with D tentatively TRBD1 or TRBD2 (5 bases each). TRBV23-1 is labeled an ORF, and its function is uncertain. Trimming pared 10 bases from V and 2 bases from J, leaving 14 bases between. The CDR3 loop spans 14 amino acids. The CDR3 sequence is CATKGRSNTGELFF. Written as DNA, the CDR3 is TGCGCCACAAAGGGACGGAGTAACACCGGGGAGCTGTTTTTT.

This clonotype is judged medium-sized. Because the library targeted alpha chains, this beta chain is an off-target read whose size means little. V gene TRBV11-2 combines with J gene TRBJ1-6; D uncertain. The CDR3 is made up of 12 amino acids. Germline CDR1 reads SGHAT; CDR2 reads FQNNGV. Trimming left V 4 bases short and J 14 bases short, with 12 bases between. CDR3: CASSYTTRTLHF. The CDR3 DNA follows: TGTGCCAGCAGCTACACTACCAGAACCCTCCACTTT.

This clonotype rates as medium-sized (0.01 to 0.1%). This beta chain came through as a stray read in a library set up for alpha chains, and its size says little. This chain links TRBV7-2 with TRBJ2-4, with D unclear. Germline lookup yields CDR1 SGHTA and CDR2 FQGNSA. This CDR3 contains 12 residues. V gave up 5 bases and J gave up 9 bases, with 11 bases separating them. For the CDR3, the DNA is TGTGCCAGCAGCCCAGACTCGGGCATTCAGTACTTC. Translation: CASSPDSGIQYF.

Note on this clonotype: Little can be read into the size of this beta chain, an off-target read in a library designed for alpha chains. The chain has TRBV7-2 and TRBJ2-1; 7 bases align to TRBD2. CDR1 is SGHTA, CDR2 FQGNSA, per germline. This CDR3 is built from 15 residues. The trim removed 5 bases at V and 7 bases at J, leaving 11 bases unmatched. CDR3 DNA: TGTGCCAGCAGCAACAACCGGGTAGCGGGTAATGAGCAGTTCTTC. Amino acid sequence: CASSNNRVAGNEQFF.

In the case of this clonotype: Because this beta chain is a stray read in a library intended to capture alpha chains, its abundance should not be given much weight. The CDR3 DNA reads TGTGCCAGCAGCCCGGGAGGGACTAGCGGGAGGAAAACCTACGAGCAGTACTTC. It translates to CASSPGGTSGRKTYEQYF. V usage is TRBV14 and J usage is TRBJ2-7; 15 bases fit TRBD2. This CDR3 is 18 amino acids long. Germline CDR1 reads SGHDN; CDR2 reads FVKESK. J was trimmed by 2 bases and V by 4 bases; bases with no gene match: 9.

As concerns this clonotype: This beta chain is off target for a library built for alpha chains, so its abundance means little. J is TRBJ2-2 and V is TRBV12-3 or TRBV12-4, with 16 bases matching TRBD2. There are 16 residues in the CDR3. V trimming: 5 bases; J trimming: 6 bases; junction bases outside the gene matches: 3. The DNA of the CDR3 is TGTGCCAGCAGTACCGGGACTAGCGGGAGGGCCGGGGAGCTGTTTTTT. Translation gives CASSTGTSGRAGELFF.

Comment on this clonotype: This beta chain slipped into a library made for alpha chains as a stray read, so its size is not meaningful. This chain connects TRBV2 to TRBJ2-3; D perhaps matches TRBD1 (6 bases). Between the trimmed V and J ends, which lost 6 bases and 6 bases, there was a span of 10 bases. Germline V lookup: CDR1 SNHLY, CDR2 FYNNEI. CDR3 size: 12 residues. This chain's CDR3 is CASRGAGDTQYF. The CDR3 bases are TGTGCCAGCAGGGGGGCAGGGGATACGCAGTATTTT.

This clonotype is judged medium-sized. Within a library made for alpha chains, this beta chain is off target, and its count is uninformative. The V and J genes are TRBV5-1 and TRBJ1-1, with no clear D. The germline V gene has CDR1 SGHRS and CDR2 YFSETQ. V shed 5 bases and J shed 3 bases, with 11 bases lying between them. The CDR3 length is 13 residues. DNA of the CDR3: TGCGCCAGCAGTTTCGCCAGGCACACTGAAGCTTTCTTT. It translates to CASSFARHTEAFF.

By share, this clonotype ranks as large. For a library built for alpha chains, this beta chain is a stray read; little rests on its size. The CDR3 protein is CASGSQLYEQYF. The CDR3 DNA is TGTGCCAGCGGATCACAGCTCTACGAGCAGTACTTC. V usage is TRBV7-2 and J usage is TRBJ2-7; no definite D call. The germline V gene has CDR1 SGHTA and CDR2 FQGNSA. The CDR3 covers 12 residues. V shed 8 bases and J shed 3 bases, with 11 bases lying between them.

Concerning this clonotype: Found in a library prepared for alpha chains, this beta chain is an off-target read, and its abundance has little meaning. The genes are TRBV29-1 and TRBJ2-7; TRBD2 matches at 14 bases. CDR1 and CDR2 from the germline V gene are SQVTM and ANQGSEA. The CDR3 covers 14 residues. The V segment lost 7 bases and the J segment 7 bases; nucleotides outside the gene matches: 9. The CDR3 here is CSGGTSGRSGEQYF. CDR3 nucleotides: TGCAGCGGCGGGACTAGCGGGAGATCTGGGGAGCAGTACTTC.

Relative to its sample, this clonotype is medium-sized. This beta chain was picked up by a library intended for alpha chains and is off target, so its count carries little meaning. The genes are TRBV10-3 and TRBJ2-5, with TRBD2 identical over 8 bases. Per the germline V gene, CDR1 is ENHRY and CDR2 is SYGVKD. The CDR3 spans 14 residues. The J segment lost 4 bases and the V segment lost 10 bases, leaving 11 bases of the junction unmatched. CDR3: CATNPSGGRETQYF. CDR3 sequence (DNA): TGTGCCACCAACCCTTCGGGGGGGCGAGAGACCCAGTACTTC.

This clonotype is deemed medium-sized. A library made for alpha chains picked up this beta chain off target, so its size means little. The V and J genes are TRBV12-3 or TRBV12-4 and TRBJ2-3; unclear D gene. The CDR3 covers 11 residues. V gave up 7 bases and J gave up 5 bases, with 7 bases separating them. The CDR3 loop reads CASTAGDTQYF. The CDR3 nucleotides are TGTGCCAGCACGGCTGGAGATACGCAGTATTTT.

Points on this clonotype: This beta chain is an unintended read in a library built for alpha chains; its size means little. The chain combines TRBV28 with TRBJ2-7; 7 bases line up with TRBD1. Looked up from germline, CDR1 is MDHEN and CDR2 is SYDVKM. Trimming took 2 bases from V and 4 from J; bases not matched to a gene: 5. The CDR3 runs 14 residues. CDR3 DNA: TGTGCCAGCAGTTTAAGGGGGCTTTCTTACGAGCAGTACTTC. It specifies CASSLRGLSYEQYF.

By sample share, this clonotype is medium-sized. Within a library made for alpha chains, this beta chain is off target, and its count is uninformative. The chain is built from TRBV5-1 and TRBJ2-7; D gene ambiguous. The V and J ends lost 0 bases and 0 bases respectively, with 7 bases between them. Germline-derived CDR1 and CDR2 are SGHRS and YFSETQ. The CDR3 contains 14 residues. CDR3 residues: CASSLVSYSYEQYF. In DNA form, the CDR3 reads TGCGCCAGCAGCTTGGTCTCCTACTCCTACGAGCAGTACTTC.

This clonotype rates as large. This beta chain slipped into a library made for alpha chains as a stray read, so its size is not meaningful. As DNA, the CDR3 is TGTGCCAGCAGCCTACTCTCGGGACTACCCTCCGATACGCAGTATTTT. It codes for CASSLLSGLPSDTQYF. The rearrangement joins TRBV7-3 to TRBJ2-3; 7 bases line up with TRBD2. Germline CDR1 reads SGHTA; CDR2 reads FQGTGA. The CDR3 covers 16 residues. Losses at the gene ends were 5 bases for V and 6 bases for J; bases not matched to a gene: 14.

This clonotype has at least ten counts. This beta chain is off target for a library built for alpha chains, so its abundance means little. The genes are TRBV7-2 and TRBJ2-1, with 11 bases fitting TRBD2. Germline CDR1 is SGHTA and CDR2 is FQGNSA. The V gene end was trimmed by 5 bases and the J gene end by 7 bases; junction bases not matched to a gene: 7. This CDR3 region has 15 residues. The CDR3 DNA follows: TGTGCCAGCAGCACGCTAGCGGGAGGATGGAATGAGCAGTTCTTC. It encodes CASSTLAGGWNEQFF.

This clonotype was seen more than once but under ten times. Little can be read into the size of this beta chain, an off-target read in a library designed for alpha chains. The chain couples TRBV6-5 to TRBJ1-5; a weak D match, TRBD1 (5 bases). V shed 6 bases and J shed 11 bases, with 17 bases lying between them. The CDR3 has 13 amino acids. Germline CDR1 and CDR2: MNHEY and SVGAGI. CDR3 amino acids: CASSTGTTSTQHF. CDR3 sequence (DNA): TGTGCCAGCAGCACCGGGACGACCTCGACCCAGCATTTT.

Concerning this clonotype: Within a library made for alpha chains, this beta chain is off target, and its count is uninformative. The J gene is TRBJ2-3, the V gene TRBV7-9; 9 nucleotides line up with TRBD2. With V trimmed by 5 bases and J by 0 bases, 9 bases remained unmatched. Germline CDR1 is SEHNR and CDR2 is FQNEAQ (reference sequence). The CDR3 totals 17 residues. This CDR3 reads CASSPRSSGISTDTQYF. CDR3 sequence (DNA): TGTGCCAGCAGCCCCCGGTCTAGCGGGATCAGCACAGATACGCAGTATTTT.

This clonotype is judged medium-sized. This beta chain came through as a stray read in a library set up for alpha chains, and its size says little. This sequence joins TRBV5-1 and TRBJ2-7, with no clear D. Trimming pared 4 bases from V and 8 bases from J, leaving 25 bases between. This CDR3 region has 16 residues. Germline assignment: CDR1 SGHRS and CDR2 YFSETQ. As DNA, the CDR3 is TGCGCCAGCAGCACTCCGGGCCTCCGGGCCGACGAGCAGCAGTACTTC. This translates into CASSTPGLRADEQQYF.

Regarding this clonotype: This beta chain is a stray sequence in a library constructed for alpha chains; its clone size is not meaningful. The chain links TRBV27 to TRBJ2-7; 8 nucleotides agree with TRBD1. Germline trimming cut 6 bases from V and 4 bases from J; bases unmatched to any gene: 8. The CDR3 runs to 14 residues. Germline V CDR1 and CDR2: MNHEY, SMNVEV (reference sequence). Written as DNA, the CDR3 is TGTGCCAGCAGGTCTCAGGGGGCCCCTTACGAGCAGTACGTC. It translates to CASRSQGAPYEQYV.

Judged by abundance, this clonotype is large. Within a library made for alpha chains, this beta chain is off target, and its count is uninformative. The chain joins TRBV12-3 or TRBV12-4 to TRBJ1-5, with D tentatively TRBD1 (5 bases). The CDR3 runs 12 residues. V lost 6 bases and J lost 6, with 9 bases in between. CDR3 region: CASSPQGQPQHF. DNA of the CDR3: TGTGCCAGCAGCCCTCAGGGTCAGCCCCAGCATTTT.

This clonotype is judged medium-sized (0.01 to 0.1%). This beta chain is a stray read from a library made for alpha chains; its abundance is not meaningful. The chain carries TRBV28 and TRBJ2-2; 8 nucleotides line up with TRBD2. The CDR3 has 15 residues. Germline values: CDR1 MDHEN, CDR2 SYDVKM. V lost 6 bases to trimming and J lost 2 bases; unmatched junction nucleotides: 5. CDR3 residues: CASRKGLVNTGELFF. CDR3 nucleotide sequence: TGTGCCAGCAGGAAGGGACTAGTCAACACCGGGGAGCTGTTTTTT. Filled out from reference TRBV28 and TRBJ2-2, the complete variable domain reads DVKVTQSSRYLVKRTGEKVFLECVQDMDHENMFWYRQDPGLGLRLIYFSYDVKMKEKGDIPEGYSVSREKKERFSLILESASTNQTSMYLCASRKGLVNTGELFFGEGSRLTVL.

Worth noting for this clonotype: This beta chain appears as a stray read in a library generated for alpha chains; its size is not informative. The CDR3 spells CASSPWRRGISYEQYF. The CDR3 DNA reads TGTGCCAGCAGCCCATGGAGGAGGGGAATCTCCTACGAGCAGTACTTC. The rearrangement joins TRBV5-5 to TRBJ2-7; tentative D call: TRBD2 (6 bases). Germline loops: CDR1 SGHKS, CDR2 YYEKEE (reference sequence). This CDR3 has 16 amino acids. V was shortened by 4 bases and J by 0 bases, with 17 bases between the two germline ends.

By share of the sample, this clonotype is medium-sized. Because the library targeted alpha chains, this beta chain is an off-target read whose size means little. The chain combines TRBV2 with TRBJ1-6; possibly TRBD1 for D (5 bases). There are 14 residues in the CDR3. Germline V gene lookup returns CDR1 SNHLY and CDR2 FYNNEI. Trimming removed 6 bases from V and 6 bases from J, with 12 bases in between. The CDR3 spells CASRAGGFNSPLHF. CDR3 coding DNA: TGTGCCAGCAGAGCCGGGGGATTTAATTCACCCCTCCACTTT.

The table lists this clonotype with a count of one. The size of this beta chain means little, since it is a stray read in a library made for alpha chains. The chain is built from TRBV2 and TRBJ1-6; TRBD1 matches 9 bases. J was trimmed by 9 bases and V by 9 bases; bases with no gene match: 12. The CDR3 runs to 15 residues. From germline, CDR1 is SNHLY and CDR2 FYNNEI. CDR3 loop: CASSPGQGGVSPLHF. CDR3 coding DNA: TGTGCCAGTTCGCCGGGACAGGGAGGTGTTTCACCCCTCCACTTT.

Concerning this clonotype itself: The library was designed around alpha chains, so this beta chain is a stray read whose abundance carries little weight. The J gene is TRBJ2-2, the V gene TRBV18; 7 nucleotides align to TRBD1. CDR3 size: 15 residues. The ends lost 1 base at V and 4 bases at J; junction bases unmatched: 3. Germline V gene sequence: CDR1 KGHSH, CDR2 LQKENI. Here the CDR3 reads CASSPQGASTGELFF. The CDR3 bases are TGTGCCAGCTCACCACAGGGGGCGAGCACCGGGGAGCTGTTTTTT.

On this clonotype: This beta chain lies outside the target of a library built for alpha chains; its clone size means little. This chain connects TRBV6-2 or TRBV6-3 to TRBJ2-7; 7 bases are a match to TRBD2. Germline values: CDR1 MNHEY, CDR2 SVGEGT. This CDR3 is built from 14 residues. Losses at the gene ends were 6 bases for V and 0 bases for J; bases not matched to a gene: 5. The CDR3 spells CASRGGRGSYEQYV. In DNA form, the CDR3 reads TGTGCCAGCAGAGGCGGGAGAGGCTCCTACGAGCAGTACGTC.